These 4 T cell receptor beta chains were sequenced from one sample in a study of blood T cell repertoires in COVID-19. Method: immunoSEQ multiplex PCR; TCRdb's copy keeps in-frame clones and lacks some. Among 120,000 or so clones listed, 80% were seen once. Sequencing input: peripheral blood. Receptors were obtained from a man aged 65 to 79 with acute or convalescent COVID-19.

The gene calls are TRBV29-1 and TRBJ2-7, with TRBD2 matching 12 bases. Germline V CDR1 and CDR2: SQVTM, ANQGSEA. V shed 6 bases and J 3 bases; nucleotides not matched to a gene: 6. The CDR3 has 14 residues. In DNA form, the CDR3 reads TGCAGCGTCGCTCGGACTAGCGGGGTCTACGAGCAGTACTTC. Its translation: CSVARTSGVYEQYF.

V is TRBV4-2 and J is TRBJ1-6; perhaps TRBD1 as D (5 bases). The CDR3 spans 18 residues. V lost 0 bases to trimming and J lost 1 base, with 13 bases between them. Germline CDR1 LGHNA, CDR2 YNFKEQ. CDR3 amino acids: CASSQEGLQGSYNSPLHF. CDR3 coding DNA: TGTGCCAGCAGCCAAGAAGGCCTCCAGGGATCCTATAATTCACCCCTCCACTTT.

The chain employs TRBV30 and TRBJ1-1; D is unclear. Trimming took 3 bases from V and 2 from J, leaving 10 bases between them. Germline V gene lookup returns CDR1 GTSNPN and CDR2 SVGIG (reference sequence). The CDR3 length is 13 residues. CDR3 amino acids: CAWSTGANTEAFF. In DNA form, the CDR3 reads TGTGCCTGGAGCACGGGTGCTAACACTGAAGCTTTCTTT.

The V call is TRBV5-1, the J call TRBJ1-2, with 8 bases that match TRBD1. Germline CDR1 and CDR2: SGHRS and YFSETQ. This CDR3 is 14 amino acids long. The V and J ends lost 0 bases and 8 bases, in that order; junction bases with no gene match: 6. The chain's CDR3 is CASSLGGRGQGYTF. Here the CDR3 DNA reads TGCGCCAGCAGCTTGGGAGGCAGGGGGCAGGGCTACACCTTC.